This T cell receptor beta chain came from a study of type 1 and type 2 diabetes patients. Study summary: The cohort mixed type 1 diabetes, type 2 diabetes and nondiabetic donors.

PCR was run on genomic DNA. The TCR beta CDR3 region was amplified using 30 forward and 13 reverse primers. MiXCR, run by TCRdb on the multiplex PCR reads, gives a single entry per CDR3 protein. The table lists 280,000 or so distinct CDR3 sequences, around 50% of them singletons. This clonotype was counted between two and nine times. Donors had no other autoimmune disease or infection in four weeks. J gave up 1 base and V 0 bases, and 7 bases lay outside the gene matches. CDR1 is LNHDA and CDR2 is SQIVND in the germline V gene (reference sequence). The CDR3 extends over 17 amino acids. The chain recombines TRBV19 with TRBJ2-3, with 7 bases matching TRBD2. Sample: peripheral blood mononuclear cells (PBMCs). This receptor was obtained from a man in his late teens or twenties with type 2 diabetes. CDR3 DNA: TGTGCCAGTAGTATAGAACCCGCTAGCGGAGGCACAGATACGCAGTATTTT. Its protein product is CASSIEPASGGTDTQYF.